The clone carrying this T cell receptor beta chain counts as medium-sized. Its antigen is not identified. This sample was included in a study of spatial heterogeneity in lung cancer. Whole-study context: Counts of TCR transcripts in tumor regions correlated strongly with a matched bulk RNA-seq T cell module score. On average, each unique TCR and UMI combination appeared more than ten times in raw reads.

Study-level points and caveats: How many expanded intratumoral alpha and beta TCRs were present tracked the tumor mutation count, which was a count of nonsynonymous mutations.

The CDR3 is made up of 18 amino acids. The germline CDR1 and CDR2 sequences are SNHLY and FYNNEI. V lost 6 bases to trimming and J lost 0 bases, with 20 bases between them. TCRdb called the 5' RACE reads again in MiXCR, with one record for every CDR3 protein. The sample lists more than 2,000 distinct CDR3 sequences; approximately 15% were seen once. Time point specified: sample taken at primary tumor resection. The TCR was taken from a male donor with early-stage non-small cell lung cancer. Sequencing used lung tumor tissue, obtained at surgery. V usage is TRBV2 and J usage is TRBJ1-4, with D possibly being TRBD1 (5 bases). The CDR3 protein is CASRPRDGVSSTNEKLFF. CDR3 DNA: TGTGCCAGCAGACCACGGGACGGAGTTTCCTCAACTAATGAAAAACTGTTTTTT.